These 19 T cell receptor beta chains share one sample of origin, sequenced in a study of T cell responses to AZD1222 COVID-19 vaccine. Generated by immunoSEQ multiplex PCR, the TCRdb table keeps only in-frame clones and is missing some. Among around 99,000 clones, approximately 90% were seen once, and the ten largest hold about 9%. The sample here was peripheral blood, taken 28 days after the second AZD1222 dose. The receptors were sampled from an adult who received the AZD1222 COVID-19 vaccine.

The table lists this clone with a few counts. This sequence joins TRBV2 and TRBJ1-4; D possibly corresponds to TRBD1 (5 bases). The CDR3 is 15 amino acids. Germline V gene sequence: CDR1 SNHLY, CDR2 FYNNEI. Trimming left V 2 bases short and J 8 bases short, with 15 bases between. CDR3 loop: CASSESGRGGEKLFF. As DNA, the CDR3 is TGTGCCAGCAGTGAATCCGGGAGGGGAGGGGAAAAACTGTTTTTT.

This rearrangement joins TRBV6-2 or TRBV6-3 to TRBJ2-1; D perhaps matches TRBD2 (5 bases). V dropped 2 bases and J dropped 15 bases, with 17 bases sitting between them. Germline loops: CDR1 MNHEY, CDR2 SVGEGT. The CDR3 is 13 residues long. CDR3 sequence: CASSYRPTTPWFF. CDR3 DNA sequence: TGTGCCAGCAGTTACCGACCGACTACACCCTGGTTCTTC.

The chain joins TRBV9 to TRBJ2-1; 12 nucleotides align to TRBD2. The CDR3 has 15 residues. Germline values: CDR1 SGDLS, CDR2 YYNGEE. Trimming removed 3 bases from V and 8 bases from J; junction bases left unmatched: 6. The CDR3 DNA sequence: TGTGCCAGCAGCGAGACTAGCGGGAGACCGGATGAGCAGTTCTTC. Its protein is CASSETSGRPDEQFF. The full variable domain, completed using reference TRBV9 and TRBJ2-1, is DSGVTQTPKHLITATGQRVTLRCSPRSGDLSVYWYQQSLDQGLQFLIQYYNGEERAKGNILERFSAQQFPDLHSELNLSSLELGDSALYFCASSETSGRPDEQFFGPGTRLTVL.

For the CDR3, the DNA is TGTGCCAGCAGCCTTTGGACTGGCTACACCTTC. It codes for CASSLWTGYTF. The rearrangement uses TRBV7-8 and TRBJ1-2, with unresolved D. The ends were cut back, 5 bases at V and 7 bases at J, with 8 bases in the middle. Germline loops: CDR1 SGHVS, CDR2 FQNEAQ. The CDR3 runs to 11 residues. The full variable domain, its missing parts supplied by reference TRBV7-8 and TRBJ1-2, is GAGVSQSPRYKVAKRGQDVALRCDPISGHVSLFWYQQALGQGPEFLTYFQNEAQLDKSGLPSDRFFAERPEGSVSTLKIQRTQQEDSAVYLCASSLWTGYTFGSGTRLTVV.

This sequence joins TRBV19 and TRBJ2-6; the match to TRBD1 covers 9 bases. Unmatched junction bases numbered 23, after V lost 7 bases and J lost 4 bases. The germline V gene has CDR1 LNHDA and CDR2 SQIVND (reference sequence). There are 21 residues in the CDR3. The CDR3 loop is CASTPGRGTGPPGGGANVLTF. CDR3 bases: TGTGCCAGTACCCCGGGGCGCGGGACAGGGCCACCTGGGGGAGGGGCCAACGTCCTGACTTTC.

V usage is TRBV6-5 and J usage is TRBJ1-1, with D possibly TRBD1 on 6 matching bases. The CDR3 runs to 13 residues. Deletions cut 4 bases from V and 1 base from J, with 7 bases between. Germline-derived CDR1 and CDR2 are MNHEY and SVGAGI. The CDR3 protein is CASSSQGNTEAFF. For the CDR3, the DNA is TGTGCCAGCAGTTCACAGGGGAACACTGAAGCTTTCTTT.

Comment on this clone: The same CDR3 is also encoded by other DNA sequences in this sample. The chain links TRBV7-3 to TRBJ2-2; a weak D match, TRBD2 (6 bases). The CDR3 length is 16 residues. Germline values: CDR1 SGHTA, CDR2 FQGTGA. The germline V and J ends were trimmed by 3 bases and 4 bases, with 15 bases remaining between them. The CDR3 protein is CASSFGAGLGTGELFF. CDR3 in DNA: TGTGCCAGCAGCTTTGGGGCGGGGCTGGGCACCGGGGAGCTGTTTTTT.

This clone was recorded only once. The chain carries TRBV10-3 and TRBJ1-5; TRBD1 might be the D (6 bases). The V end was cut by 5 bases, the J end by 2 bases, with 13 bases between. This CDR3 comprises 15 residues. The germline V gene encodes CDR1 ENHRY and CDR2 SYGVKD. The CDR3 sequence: CAISPGESGNQPQHF. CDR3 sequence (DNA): TGTGCCATCAGTCCAGGGGAAAGTGGCAATCAGCCCCAGCATTTT.

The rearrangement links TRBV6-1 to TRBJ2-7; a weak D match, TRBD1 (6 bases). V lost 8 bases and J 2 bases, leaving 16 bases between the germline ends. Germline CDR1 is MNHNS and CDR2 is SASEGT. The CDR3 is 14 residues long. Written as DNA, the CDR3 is TGTGCCAGCGGCCAGGGGCCTAGGCCCTACGAGCAGTACTTC. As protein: CASGQGPRPYEQYF.

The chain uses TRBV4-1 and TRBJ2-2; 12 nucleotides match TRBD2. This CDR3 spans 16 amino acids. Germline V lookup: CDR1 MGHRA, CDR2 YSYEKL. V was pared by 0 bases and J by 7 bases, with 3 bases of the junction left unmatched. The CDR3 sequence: CASSQERTSGIGELFF. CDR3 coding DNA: TGCGCCAGCAGCCAAGAAAGGACTAGCGGGATCGGGGAGCTGTTTTTT.

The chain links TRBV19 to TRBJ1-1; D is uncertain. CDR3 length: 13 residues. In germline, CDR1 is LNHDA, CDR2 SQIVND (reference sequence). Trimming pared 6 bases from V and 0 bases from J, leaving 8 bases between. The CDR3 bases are TGTGCCAGTAGACTCTCTTTGAACACTGAAGCTTTCTTT. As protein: CASRLSLNTEAFF.

The CDR3 nucleotides read TGTGCCAGCAGTAACGACCGTGAACTGTTTTTT. Translating it yields CASSNDRELFF. The chain recombines TRBV2 with TRBJ1-4, with D unclear. Germline V gene lookup returns CDR1 SNHLY and CDR2 FYNNEI. Trimming stripped 5 bases from V and 12 bases from J, with 10 bases between. CDR3 size: 11 residues.

The CDR3 DNA reads as TGTGCCAGCTCACCACCAGAGACGTGGAACACTGAAGCTTTCTTT. Translated, it gives CASSPPETWNTEAFF. The gene calls are TRBV18 and TRBJ1-1; D is unclear. Germline assignment: CDR1 KGHSH and CDR2 LQKENI. V was shortened by 0 bases and J by 1 base, with 9 bases between the two germline ends. The CDR3 is 15 amino acids.

The CDR3 coding sequence is TGCGCCAGCAGTGTTACTAGATTGGCTGAGCAGTTCTTC. Its translation is CASSVTRLAEQFF. The chain links TRBV10-1 to TRBJ2-1; possible D gene TRBD2, 5 bases. The CDR3 sequence is 13 residues long. V was trimmed by 4 bases and J by 9 bases, leaving 13 bases between them. CDR1 is WNHNN and CDR2 is SYGVQD in the germline V gene (reference sequence).

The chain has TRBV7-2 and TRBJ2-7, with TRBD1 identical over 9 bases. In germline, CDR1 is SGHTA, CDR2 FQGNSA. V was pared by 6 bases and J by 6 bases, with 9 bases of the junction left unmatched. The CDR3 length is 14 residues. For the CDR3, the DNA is TGTGCCAGCAGTTGGGGACAGGGCGGGGGCGAGCAGTACTTC. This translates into CASSWGQGGGEQYF.

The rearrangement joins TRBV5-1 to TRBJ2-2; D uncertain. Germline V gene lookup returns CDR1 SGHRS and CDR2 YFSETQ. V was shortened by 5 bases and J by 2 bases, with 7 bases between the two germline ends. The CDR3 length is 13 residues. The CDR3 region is CASRVTNTGELFF. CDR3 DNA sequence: TGCGCCAGCAGAGTCACCAACACCGGGGAGCTGTTTTTT.

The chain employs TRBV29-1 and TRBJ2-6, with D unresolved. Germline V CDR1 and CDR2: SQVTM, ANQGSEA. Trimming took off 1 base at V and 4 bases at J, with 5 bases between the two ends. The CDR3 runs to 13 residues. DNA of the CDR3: TGCAGCGTTGAAGCGCTCGGGGCCAACGTCCTGACTTTC. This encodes CSVEALGANVLTF.

CDR3 sequence reads: CASSSGGPADTQYF. The CDR3 region has the DNA TGTGCCAGCAGCTCCGGAGGGCCAGCAGATACGCAGTATTTT. The chain employs TRBV7-6 and TRBJ2-3; the D gene is possibly TRBD2 (6 bases). This CDR3 has 14 amino acids. Germline V gene sequence: CDR1 SGHVS, CDR2 FNYEAQ. V was pared by 4 bases and J by 4 bases, with 12 bases between.

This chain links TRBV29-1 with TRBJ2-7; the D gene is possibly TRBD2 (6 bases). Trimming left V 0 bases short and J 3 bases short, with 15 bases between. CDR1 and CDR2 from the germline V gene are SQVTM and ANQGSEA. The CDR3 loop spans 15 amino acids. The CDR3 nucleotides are TGCAGCGTTGAAGATGAGCGGGCAGAAAACTACGAGCAGTACTTC. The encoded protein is CSVEDERAENYEQYF.